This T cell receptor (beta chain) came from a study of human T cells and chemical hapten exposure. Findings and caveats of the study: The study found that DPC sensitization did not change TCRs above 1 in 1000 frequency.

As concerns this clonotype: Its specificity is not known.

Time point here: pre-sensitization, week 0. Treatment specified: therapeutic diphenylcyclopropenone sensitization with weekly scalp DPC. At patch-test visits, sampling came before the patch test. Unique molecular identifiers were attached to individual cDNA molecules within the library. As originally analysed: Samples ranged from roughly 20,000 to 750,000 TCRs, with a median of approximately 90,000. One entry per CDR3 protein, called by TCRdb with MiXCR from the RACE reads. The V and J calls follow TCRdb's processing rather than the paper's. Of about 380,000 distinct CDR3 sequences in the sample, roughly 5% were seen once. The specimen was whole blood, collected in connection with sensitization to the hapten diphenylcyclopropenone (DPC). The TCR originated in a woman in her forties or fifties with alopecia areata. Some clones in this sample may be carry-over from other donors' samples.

CDR3 in DNA: TGTGCCAGCAGCTTTAAGGGGAAGAATGAAAAACTGTTTTTT. Protein: CASSFKGKNEKLFF. The chain carries TRBV7-9 and TRBJ1-4; maybe TRBD1 (5 bases). Deletions cut 3 bases from V and 5 bases from J, with 10 bases between. The germline gives CDR1 SEHNR, CDR2 FQNEAQ (reference sequence). There are 14 residues in the CDR3.